The 18 T cell receptor beta chains below were found in one sample sequenced in a study of vaccination and CD4 T cells after COVID-19. These TCRs are of unknown antigen specificity. Documented treatment: roughly ten-day PBMC culture with coronavirus spike peptide pools or control peptides (ViraFEST assay). CD4+ T cells that came from the unexposed donor were collected before the COVID-19 pandemic (2011-2018). Scientists ran DNA taken from cultured CD4+ T cells through the Oncomine TCR Beta short-read assay for sequencing. Researchers extracted genomic DNA from CD4+ T cells that had been cultured. MiXCR, run by TCRdb on the PCR reads, gives a single entry per CDR3 protein. The sample yields about 10,000 distinct CDR3 sequences, under 40% seen once. The sequenced sample consisted of CD4+ T cells from blood, cultured in vitro. The source is a human donor in good health.

The chain employs TRBV19 and TRBJ2-3, with TRBD2 identical over 8 bases. The length of the CDR3 is 15 residues. Germline V CDR1 and CDR2: LNHDA, SQIVND (reference sequence). The V gene end was trimmed by 4 bases and the J gene end by 2 bases; junction bases not matched to a gene: 5. The CDR3 DNA follows: TGTGCCAGTAGTACAGCGGGAGACCCCACAGATACGCAGTATTTT. Translation gives CASSTAGDPTDTQYF.

The chain has TRBV2 and TRBJ2-7, with a tentative D call TRBD1 (6 bases). The CDR3 has 14 amino acids. V lost 7 bases and J 0 bases, leaving 13 bases between the germline ends. Germline CDR1 reads SNHLY; CDR2 reads FYNNEI. CDR3 residues: CASNGDRTSYEQYF. CDR3 in DNA: TGTGCCAGCAATGGTGACAGGACCTCCTACGAGCAGTACTTC.

The chain is built from TRBV20-1 and TRBJ2-3; D call uncertain. Trimming cost V 3 bases and J 6 bases, with 4 bases left between them. Germline CDR1 DFQATT, CDR2 SNEGSKA (reference sequence). CDR3 length: 10 amino acids. Here the CDR3 reads CSASDDTQYF. The CDR3 bases are TGCAGTGCTAGTGACGATACGCAGTATTTT.

This clonotype has only a few counts. J is TRBJ1-6 and V is TRBV10-2, with a tentative D call TRBD1 (6 bases). This CDR3 spans 14 amino acids. The V gene lost 6 bases and the J gene lost 8 bases, with 14 bases spanning the gap. Germline CDR1 WSHSY, CDR2 SAAADI. The CDR3 region is CASRGGEGYSPLHF. For the CDR3, the DNA is TGCGCCAGCAGGGGGGGCGAAGGCTATTCACCCCTCCACTTT.

The genes are TRBV5-1 and TRBJ1-3; perhaps TRBD1 as D (6 bases). Looked up from germline, CDR1 is SGHRS and CDR2 is YFSETQ. V gave up 4 bases and J gave up 0 bases, with 8 bases separating them. The length of the CDR3 is 14 residues. CDR3 nucleotide sequence: TGCGCCAGCAGCCGGGACACCTCTGGAAACACCATATATTTT. As protein: CASSRDTSGNTIYF.

This clonotype showed up just a few times. The V gene is TRBV7-2, the J gene TRBJ2-5, with no clear D. Germline assignment: CDR1 SGHTA and CDR2 FQGNSA. The length of the CDR3 is 12 residues. The V gene lost 4 bases and the J gene lost 0 bases, with 3 bases spanning the gap. The CDR3 bases are TGTGCCAGCAGCTCGTACCAAGAGACCCAGTACTTC. The encoded protein is CASSSYQETQYF. Looking up the rest from reference TRBV7-2 and TRBJ2-5 gives the full variable domain: GAGVSQSPSNKVTEKGKDVELRCDPISGHTALYWYRQSLGQGLEFLIYFQGNSAPDKSGLPSDRFSAERTGGSVSTLTIQRTQQEDSAVYLCASSSYQETQYFGPGTRLLVL.

The chain combines TRBV4-3 with TRBJ2-1; 7 bases map to TRBD2. Germline loops: CDR1 LGHNA, CDR2 YSLEER. This CDR3 spans 16 amino acids. Trimming removed 4 bases from V and 7 bases from J; junction bases left unmatched: 13. The DNA for the CDR3 is TGCGCCAGCAGCCGACGGGTTGCGGGAGTAGGAAATGAGCAGTTCTTC. Translation: CASSRRVAGVGNEQFF.

The chain combines TRBV27 with TRBJ1-2, with unresolved D. CDR1 MNHEY and CDR2 SMNVEV come from the germline V gene (reference sequence). The CDR3 is made up of 12 amino acids. Trimming shortened V by 4 bases and J by 8 bases, and 11 bases separated the two germline ends. CDR3 loop: CASSSFPGGYTF. The CDR3 nucleotides are TGTGCCAGCAGTTCTTTCCCGGGAGGCTACACCTTC.

This clonotype was detected a few times. The rearrangement joins TRBV4-2 to TRBJ1-1; weak D call: TRBD1 (6 bases). CDR3 length: 15 residues. V gave up 1 base and J gave up 7 bases, with 16 bases separating them. Looked up from germline, CDR1 is LGHNA and CDR2 is YNFKEQ. This CDR3 reads CASSQAGGDLFEAFF. The CDR3 bases are TGTGCCAGCAGCCAAGCGGGGGGCGACCTATTTGAAGCTTTCTTT.

The CDR3, as DNA: TGTGCCAGCAGCCACGGGGCAACAGGGGATACGCAGTATTTT. Amino acids: CASSHGATGDTQYF. V is TRBV7-3 and J is TRBJ2-3, with TRBD1 as a possible D gene (6 bases). The CDR3 totals 14 residues. Germline loops: CDR1 SGHTA, CDR2 FQGTGA. V lost 5 bases to trimming and J lost 6 bases, with 15 bases between them.

The J gene is TRBJ1-5, the V gene TRBV6-2 or TRBV6-3; D is uncertain. Deletions cut 2 bases from V and 7 bases from J, with 12 bases between. Looked up from germline, CDR1 is MNHEY and CDR2 is SVGEGT. The CDR3 length is 14 residues. The CDR3 region has the DNA TGTGCCAGCAGTTACGTAGCATCGGACCAGCCCCAGCATTTT. It translates to CASSYVASDQPQHF.

V usage is TRBV19 and J usage is TRBJ2-2; 7 bases line up with TRBD1. This CDR3 spans 15 amino acids. Germline CDR1 is LNHDA and CDR2 is SQIVND (reference sequence). The ends lost 5 bases at V and 4 bases at J; junction bases unmatched: 7. CDR3 DNA: TGTGCCAGTAGTCCTGGGACAGTACCCACCGGGGAGCTGTTTTTT. It is translated as CASSPGTVPTGELFF.

The chain employs TRBV20-1 and TRBJ2-2; no clear D. V gave up 0 bases and J gave up 1 base, with 6 bases separating them. CDR1 and CDR2 from the germline V gene are DFQATT and SNEGSKA (reference sequence). This CDR3 is 14 amino acids long. The CDR3 protein is CSARDFQNTGELFF. The DNA of the CDR3 is TGCAGTGCTAGAGATTTTCAGAACACCGGGGAGCTGTTTTTT.

This clonotype appeared a single time. The chain joins TRBV5-4 to TRBJ1-2; tentative D call: TRBD1 (5 bases). V shed 4 bases and J shed 7 bases, with 14 bases lying between them. This CDR3 contains 13 residues. CDR1 and CDR2 from the germline V gene are SGHNT and YYREEE (reference sequence). CDR3 residues: CASSPDRDVGYTF. In nucleotides, the CDR3 is TGTGCCAGCAGCCCCGACAGAGACGTTGGCTACACCTTC. The variable domain in full, completed from reference TRBV5-4 and TRBJ1-2, reads ETGVTQSPTHLIKTRGQQVTLRCSSQSGHNTVSWYQQALGQGPQFIFQYYREEENGRGNFPPRFSGLQFPNYSSELNVNALELDDSALYLCASSPDRDVGYTFGSGTRLTVV.

This clonotype has only a few counts. J is TRBJ2-7 and V is TRBV7-9; the D is unclear. CDR1 and CDR2 (germline): SEHNR, FQNEAQ (reference sequence). The CDR3 runs to 12 residues. V dropped 4 bases and J dropped 5 bases, with 9 bases sitting between them. The CDR3 DNA sequence: TGTGCCAGCAGCTGGGGTTCCCACGAGCAGTACTTC. This translates into CASSWGSHEQYF.

This clonotype has a handful of counts. The chain combines TRBV28 with TRBJ1-2; D gene uncertain. The germline V gene encodes CDR1 MDHEN and CDR2 SYDVKM. V lost 3 bases and J lost 2, with 7 bases in between. The CDR3 runs 13 residues. This chain's CDR3 is CASSLAGNYGYTF. As DNA, the CDR3 is TGTGCCAGCAGTTTGGCGGGAAACTATGGCTACACCTTC.

This clonotype occurred a few times. Germline is not matched at one junction end, which may reflect a read error. The rearrangement links TRBV20-1 to TRBJ2-7; 9 positions agree with TRBD1. CDR3 size: 12 residues. Germline CDR1 is DFQATT and CDR2 is SNEGSKA (reference sequence). DNA for the CDR3: TGCAGTGCTAGAGATCGGGGGACAGGGCCGACCTTC. Translating it yields CSARDRGTGPTF.

The rearrangement uses TRBV6-2 or TRBV6-3 and TRBJ1-1; D ambiguous. The CDR3 runs to 13 residues. Germline-derived CDR1 and CDR2 are MNHEY and SVGEGT. The V gene lost 6 bases and the J gene lost 4 bases, with 12 bases spanning the gap. The CDR3 region is CASRATGGTEAFF. The CDR3 nucleotides read TGTGCCAGCAGAGCGACGGGAGGCACTGAAGCTTTCTTT.